Sequencing of this T cell receptor beta chain was carried out in a study of T-cell memory formation after mild COVID-19. Study overall: TCR clusters largely stayed donor specific. Study conclusions and caveats: Chiefly within CM and EM were the contracting CD4+ clones; CD8+ ones were within EMRA. CD4/CD8 balance held among clones contracting day 15 to 85, and later expanders leaned CD4+.

This clonotype was recorded a few times. As yet, its antigen is unknown. TCR alpha and TCR beta cDNA libraries carrying sample barcodes and UMIs came from 5'RACE with constant-segment primers. TCRdb called the 5' RACE reads again in MiXCR, with one record for every CDR3 protein. The sample lists approximately 390,000 distinct CDR3 sequences; roughly 15% were seen once. The CDR3 length is 15 residues. Germline V gene data show CDR1 as GTSNPN and CDR2 as SVGIG (reference sequence). The V end was cut by 0 bases, the J end by 7 bases, with 16 bases between. J is TRBJ2-1 and V is TRBV30; D remains ambiguous. The sample was PBMCs or a T cell subset sorted from them (not recorded which). The source is a man between 18 and 29 years old who had mild COVID-19 (a few samples of this study predate the infection). Cell type and time point are not known. DNA for the CDR3: TGTGCCTGGAGTGTAAAGGCTAGTTTGAAGAATGAGCAGTTCTTC. It codes for CAWSVKASLKNEQFF.